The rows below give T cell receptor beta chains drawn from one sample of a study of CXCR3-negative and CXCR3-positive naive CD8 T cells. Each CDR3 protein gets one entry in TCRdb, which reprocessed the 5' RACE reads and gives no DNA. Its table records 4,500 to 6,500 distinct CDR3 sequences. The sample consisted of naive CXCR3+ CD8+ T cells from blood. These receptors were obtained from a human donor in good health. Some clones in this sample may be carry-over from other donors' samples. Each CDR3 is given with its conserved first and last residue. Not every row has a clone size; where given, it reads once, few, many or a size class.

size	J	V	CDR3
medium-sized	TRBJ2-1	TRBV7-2	CASSPEEYSYNEQFF
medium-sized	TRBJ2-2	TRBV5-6	CASRPRGTLTGELFF
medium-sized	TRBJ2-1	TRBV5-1	CASSLGGGGAGDEQFF
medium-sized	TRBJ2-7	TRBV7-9	CASSSPGTSGTLSYEQYF
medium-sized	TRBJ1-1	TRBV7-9	CAAGTTLMNTEAFF
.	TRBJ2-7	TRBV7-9	CASSITDRGATYEQYF
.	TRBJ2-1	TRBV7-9	CASSLGNEQFF
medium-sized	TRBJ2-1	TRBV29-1	CSVADPSEQFF
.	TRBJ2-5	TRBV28	CASSLPRLAGENQETQYF
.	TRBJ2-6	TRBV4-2	CASSQGAPGANVLTF